The present T cell receptor beta chain was sequenced within a study of T cell responses to AZD1222 COVID-19 vaccine. Worth noting for this clone: Its antigen is as yet unknown.

The data were produced by immunoSEQ multiplex PCR, yet TCRdb's version contains in-frame clones alone and is incomplete. The sample includes fewer than 150,000 clones, 93% of them seen just once. General study results and limits: White British ancestry dominated among donors, who included more females, and clonal diversity was possibly underestimated. Sampled repertoires all dated from after the peak T cell response. Only a handful of AZD1222 recipients were seropositive at baseline.

The source is an adult in good health. This material consisted of peripheral blood, taken on day 0 of AZD1222 vaccination.

The CDR3: CATSRDRVDQPQHF. The CDR3 region has the DNA TGTGCCACCAGCAGAGATCGAGTCGATCAGCCCCAGCATTTT. The chain couples TRBV15 to TRBJ1-5; D is unresolved. The CDR3 is 14 amino acids. The V end was cut by 0 bases, the J end by 5 bases, with 8 bases between. Germline V gene lookup returns CDR1 LNHNV and CDR2 YYDKDF (reference sequence).